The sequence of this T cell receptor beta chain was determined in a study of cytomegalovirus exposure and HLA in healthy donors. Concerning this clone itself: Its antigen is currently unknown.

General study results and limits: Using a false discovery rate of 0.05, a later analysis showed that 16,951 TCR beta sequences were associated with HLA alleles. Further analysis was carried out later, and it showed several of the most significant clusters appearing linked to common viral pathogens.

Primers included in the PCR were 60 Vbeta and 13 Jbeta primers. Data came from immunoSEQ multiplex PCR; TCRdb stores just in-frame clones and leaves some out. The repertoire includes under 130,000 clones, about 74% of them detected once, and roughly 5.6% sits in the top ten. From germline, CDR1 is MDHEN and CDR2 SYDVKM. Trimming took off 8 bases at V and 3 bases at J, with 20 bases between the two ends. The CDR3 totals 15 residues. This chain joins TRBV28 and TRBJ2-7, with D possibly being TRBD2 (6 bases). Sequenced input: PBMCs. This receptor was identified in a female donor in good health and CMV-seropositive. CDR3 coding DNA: TGTGCCAGCGGGAACCATGCGGGAACTAACTACGAGCAGTACTTC. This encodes CASGNHAGTNYEQYF.